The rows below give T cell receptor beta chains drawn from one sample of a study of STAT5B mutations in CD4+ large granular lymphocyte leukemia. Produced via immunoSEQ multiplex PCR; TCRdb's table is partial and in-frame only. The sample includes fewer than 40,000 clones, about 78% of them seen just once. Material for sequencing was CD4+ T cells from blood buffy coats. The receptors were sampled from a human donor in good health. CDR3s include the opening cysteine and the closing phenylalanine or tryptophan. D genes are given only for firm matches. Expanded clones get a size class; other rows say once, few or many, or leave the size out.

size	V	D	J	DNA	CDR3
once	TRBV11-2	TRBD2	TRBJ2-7	TGTGCCAGCAGCTTATACCGGGGGGTCTACGAGCAGTACTTC	CASSLYRGVYEQYF
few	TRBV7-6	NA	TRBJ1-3	TGTGCCAGCAGCATTGGGCACTCCTCTGGAAACACCATATATTTT	CASSIGHSSGNTIYF
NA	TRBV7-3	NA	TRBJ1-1	TGTGCCAGCAGCTTAGATTTGAACACTGAAGCTTTCTTT	CASSLDLNTEAFF
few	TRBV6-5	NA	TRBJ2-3	TGTGCCAGCAGTTACTCGTTTACTAGCCCAGATACGCAGTATTTT	CASSYSFTSPDTQYF
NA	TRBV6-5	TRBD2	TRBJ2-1	TGTGCCAGCAGCCCCGACAGCGGGGGTTACAATGAGCAGTTCTTC	CASSPDSGGYNEQFF
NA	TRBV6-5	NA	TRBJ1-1	TGTGCCAGCAGTTACACCCCGACGAACACTGAAGCTTTCTTT	CASSYTPTNTEAFF
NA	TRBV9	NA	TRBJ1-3	TGTGCCAGCAGCGTAAGTGGCTCAAGCGGAAACACCATATATTTT	CASSVSGSSGNTIYF
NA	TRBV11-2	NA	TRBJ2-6	TGTGCCAGCAAATCTTTATTTGGTAGCTCTGGGGCCAACGTCCTGACTTTC	CASKSLFGSSGANVLTF
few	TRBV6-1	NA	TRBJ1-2	TGTGCCAGCGCCAGCTTACAGGGAAGCTATGGCTACACCTTC	CASASLQGSYGYTF
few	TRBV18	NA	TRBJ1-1	TGTGCCAGCTCACCACCCTCCATGAACACTGAAGCTTTCTTT	CASSPPSMNTEAFF
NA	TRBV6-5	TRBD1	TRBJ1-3	TGTGCCAGCACCTCTCCGGGACAGAAAGGCACCATATATTTT	CASTSPGQKGTIYF
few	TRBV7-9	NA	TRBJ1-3	TGTGCCAGCAAGGAGGGGTATGGAAACACCATATATTTT	CASKEGYGNTIYF
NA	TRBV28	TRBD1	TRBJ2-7	TGTGCCAGCAGTTTGTACCCTCGGGACAGGGGGCTTTACGAGCAGTACTTC	CASSLYPRDRGLYEQYF
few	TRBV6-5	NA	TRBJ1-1	TGTGCCAGCAGTTACTCGCAGAGGCCGAACACTGAAGCTTTCTTT	CASSYSQRPNTEAFF
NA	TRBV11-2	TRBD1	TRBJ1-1	TGTGCCAGCAGCTTATTCGCCGGGACAGGGACTCCAGGTTTCTTT	CASSLFAGTGTPGFF
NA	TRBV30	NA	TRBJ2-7	TGTGCCTGGAGTAGGGGGGGCGCGGTCTACGAGCAGTACTTC	CAWSRGGAVYEQYF
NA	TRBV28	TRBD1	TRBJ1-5	TGTGCCAGCAGGGGACATGACAGGGGGCGTTATCAGCCCCAGCATTTT	CASRGHDRGRYQPQHF
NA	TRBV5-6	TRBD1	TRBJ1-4	TGTGCCAGCAGCAAACGGACAGGGACTAATGAAAAACTGTTTTTT	CASSKRTGTNEKLFF
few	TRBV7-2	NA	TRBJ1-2	TGTGCCAGCAGCTCCCGGACGTCTACCCAAGGGAATGGCTACACCTTC	CASSSRTSTQGNGYTF
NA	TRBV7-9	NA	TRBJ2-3	TGTGCCAGCACCAAAGTAGGGAACACAGATACGCAGTATTTT	CASTKVGNTDTQYF
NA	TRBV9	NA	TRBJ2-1	TGTGCCAGCAGCGTAGCGGGAGAGGAGTACAATGAGCAGTTCTTC	CASSVAGEEYNEQFF
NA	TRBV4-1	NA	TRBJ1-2	TGCGCCAGCAGCCAAGATATAATAAGGGGGGCTACTACTAACTATGGCTACACCTTC	CASSQDIIRGATTNYGYTF
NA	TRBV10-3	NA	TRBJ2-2	TGTGCCATCAGGCTGGGGGCAAACACCGGGGAGCTGTTTTTT	CAIRLGANTGELFF
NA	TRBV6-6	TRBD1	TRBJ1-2	TGTGCCAGCACTGGAACAGGGGGTAACTATGGCTACACCTTC	CASTGTGGNYGYTF
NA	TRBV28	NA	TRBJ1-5	TGTGCCAGCAGTTTACGGCCCGGATCCGACAATCAGCCCCAGCATTTT	CASSLRPGSDNQPQHF
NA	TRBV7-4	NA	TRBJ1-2	TGTGCCAGCACGGGTTTTAACTATGGCTACACCTTC	CASTGFNYGYTF
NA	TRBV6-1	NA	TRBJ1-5	TGTGCCAGCAGTGAAGCGGAGTACGGGAGCAATCAGCCCCAGCATTTT	CASSEAEYGSNQPQHF